The 7 T cell receptor beta chains given below trace back to one sample, sequenced in a study of control samples from healthy donors and cancer patients. Clones were read by immunoSEQ multiplex PCR, and TCRdb kept only the in-frame ones, dropping some. This table holds 100,000 to 150,000 clones, roughly 92% found once. Sequencing was done on a sample of blood. The source of these receptors is a man aged 18 to 35 in good health.

V is TRBV2 and J is TRBJ2-6; tentatively, D is TRBD1 or TRBD2 (6 bases each). V was cut by 7 bases and J by 1 base, with 11 bases left in between. Germline CDR1 is SNHLY and CDR2 is FYNNEI. This CDR3 has 15 amino acids. The CDR3 spells CASNPGASGANVLTF. DNA for the CDR3: TGTGCCAGCAACCCGGGGGCGTCTGGGGCCAACGTCCTGACTTTC. The full variable domain, in which reference TRBV2 and TRBJ2-6 provide the parts outside the CDR3, is EPEVTQTPSHQVTQMGQEVILRCVPISNHLYFYWYRQILGQKVEFLVSFYNNEISEKSEIFDDQFSVERPDGSNFTLKIRSTKLEDSAMYFCASNPGASGANVLTFGAGSRLTVL.

J is TRBJ2-7 and V is TRBV5-1; tentatively, D is TRBD1 (5 bases). The CDR3 is made up of 13 amino acids. V dropped 2 bases and J dropped 3 bases, with 9 bases sitting between them. Germline V gives CDR1 SGHRS, CDR2 YFSETQ. CDR3 bases: TGCGCCAGCAGCTTAACCAGGGTCTACGAGCAGTACTTC. It translates to CASSLTRVYEQYF.

CDR3 loop: CASSPTGYEQFF. As DNA, the CDR3 is TGTGCCAGCTCACCCACAGGGTACGAGCAGTTCTTC. The V gene is TRBV5-5, the J gene TRBJ2-1; D is possibly TRBD1 (6 bases). The CDR3 is 12 amino acids. Trimming left V 7 bases short and J 10 bases short, with 15 bases between. Germline V gene lookup returns CDR1 SGHKS and CDR2 YYEKEE (reference sequence).

This sequence joins TRBV20-1 and TRBJ2-3; D is unresolved. Trimming pared 3 bases from V and 3 bases from J, leaving 4 bases between. Germline values: CDR1 DFQATT, CDR2 SNEGSKA (reference sequence). This CDR3 is 11 amino acids long. Written as DNA, the CDR3 is TGCAGTGCTAGGGGAACAGATACGCAGTATTTT. This encodes CSARGTDTQYF.

The rearrangement uses TRBV11-2 and TRBJ1-6, with no clear D. This CDR3 has 15 residues. Germline CDR1 reads SGHAT; CDR2 reads FQNNGV. Trimming removed 3 bases at V and 0 bases at J, with 6 bases between. In DNA form, the CDR3 reads TGTGCCAGCAGCTTGGTGAGCTCCTATAATTCACCCCTCCACTTT. It codes for CASSLVSSYNSPLHF.

The gene calls are TRBV7-9 and TRBJ1-1; maybe TRBD1 (6 bases). V dropped 5 bases and J dropped 1 base, with 8 bases sitting between them. CDR1 SEHNR and CDR2 FQNEAQ come from the germline V gene (reference sequence). This CDR3 is 13 amino acids long. Here the CDR3 reads CASSTGQNTEAFF. The CDR3 DNA reads TGTGCCAGCAGCACGGGACAGAACACTGAAGCTTTCTTT. Full variable domain (missing parts from reference TRBV7-9 and TRBJ1-1): DTGVSQNPRHKITKRGQNVTFRCDPISEHNRLYWYRQTLGQGPEFLTYFQNEAQLEKSRLLSDRFSAERPKGSFSTLEIQRTEQGDSAMYLCASSTGQNTEAFFGQGTRLTVV.

The V call is TRBV6-5, the J call TRBJ1-2; TRBD1 matches at 8 bases. The V gene end was trimmed by 5 bases and the J gene end by 4 bases; junction bases not matched to a gene: 3. Per germline, CDR1 MNHEY and CDR2 SVGAGI. CDR3 length equals 13 residues. CDR3 loop: CASSPTGVYGYTF. In DNA form, the CDR3 reads TGTGCCAGCAGTCCGACAGGGGTCTATGGCTACACCTTC.